A single sample is the source of the 9 T cell receptor beta chains below, sequenced in a study of control samples from healthy donors and cancer patients. The protocol was immunoSEQ multiplex PCR, while the TCRdb copy is restricted to in-frame clones and leaves out a portion. The table lists about 120,000 clones, 85% to 95% of them singletons. Sequenced sample: PBMCs. The receptor set was obtained from a man older than 75 with head and neck cancer.

CDR3 loop: CASSLVGEPDQPQHF. The CDR3, as DNA: TGTGCCAGCAGCTTGGTAGGGGAGCCGGATCAGCCCCAGCATTTT. The chain uses TRBV5-6 and TRBJ1-5, with a weak D call TRBD1 (5 bases). V was clipped by 0 bases and J by 5 bases, with 12 bases between them. Germline CDR1 SGHDT, CDR2 YYEEEE. This CDR3 is 15 amino acids long.

The chain recombines TRBV19 with TRBJ2-2, with unresolved D. V was pared by 3 bases and J by 6 bases, with 8 bases between. Germline V gene lookup returns CDR1 LNHDA and CDR2 SQIVND (reference sequence). This CDR3 region has 13 residues. CDR3 sequence: CASSIPSPGELFF. CDR3 in DNA: TGTGCCAGTAGTATTCCTAGTCCCGGGGAGCTGTTTTTT.

V gene TRBV5-5 combines with J gene TRBJ1-4, with D hard to call. CDR3 length: 16 amino acids. V lost 0 bases to trimming and J lost 7 bases, with 16 bases between them. In germline, CDR1 is SGHKS, CDR2 YYEKEE (reference sequence). CDR3 nucleotides: TGTGCCAGCAGCTTGGCTAGAACGGGGAGAGTTGAAAAACTGTTTTTT. This translates into CASSLARTGRVEKLFF.

This chain joins TRBV30 and TRBJ1-4, with D maybe TRBD1 (6 bases). V shed 0 bases and J shed 7 bases, with 12 bases lying between them. Germline CDR1 GTSNPN, CDR2 SVGIG (reference sequence). This CDR3 contains 14 residues. This CDR3 is CAWSVGGGGEKLFF. In DNA form, the CDR3 reads TGTGCCTGGAGTGTCGGGGGCGGTGGTGAAAAACTGTTTTTT.

The rearrangement joins TRBV5-1 to TRBJ1-5, with TRBD1 as a possible D gene (5 bases). The length of the CDR3 is 14 residues. From germline, CDR1 is SGHRS and CDR2 YFSETQ. Trimming took 5 bases from V and 5 from J, leaving 14 bases between them. Here the CDR3 reads CASRALGADQPQHF. The DNA of the CDR3 is TGCGCCAGCAGGGCCCTCGGGGCGGATCAGCCCCAGCATTTT.

This clone was observed a few times. J is TRBJ2-7 and V is TRBV30; D ambiguous. CDR1 is GTSNPN, CDR2 SVGIG, per germline (reference sequence). V was pared by 2 bases and J by 3 bases, with 17 bases between. The CDR3 is 15 amino acids. This CDR3 is CAWSHRTQIHYEQYF. CDR3 in DNA: TGTGCCTGGAGTCACCGGACCCAAATTCACTACGAGCAGTACTTC.

The CDR3: CASSLEVGGTVPYEQYF. Written as DNA, the CDR3 is TGTGCCAGCAGCTTGGAAGTAGGGGGAACCGTTCCCTACGAGCAGTACTTC. The chain has TRBV5-6 and TRBJ2-7, with D perhaps matching TRBD1 (6 bases). The CDR3 loop spans 17 amino acids. In germline, CDR1 is SGHDT, CDR2 YYEEEE. Trimming took off 0 bases at V and 2 bases at J, with 18 bases between the two ends.

This clone was observed a single time. The V and J genes are TRBV6-6 and TRBJ2-7; D assignment may be TRBD1 or TRBD2 (5 bases each). V was shortened by 6 bases and J by 9 bases, with 12 bases between the two germline ends. Germline V gene lookup returns CDR1 MNHNY and CDR2 SVGAGI (reference sequence). CDR3 size: 11 residues. This chain's CDR3 is CASRERDLQYF. CDR3 sequence (DNA): TGTGCCAGCAGAGAAAGGGACCTGCAGTACTTC.

A single count supports this clone. The chain links TRBV30 to TRBJ2-7; 8 nucleotides match TRBD1. CDR3 length equals 12 residues. CDR1 is GTSNPN, CDR2 SVGIG, per germline (reference sequence). The junction had 8 bases not matched to a gene; V was cut back by 5 bases and J by 8 bases. The chain's CDR3 is CAWGSTGEQQYF. The CDR3 coding sequence is TGTGCCTGGGGATCGACAGGGGAACAGCAGTACTTC.